This T cell receptor beta chain was recovered during a study of blood T cell repertoires in COVID-19. Across the whole study: Donors in the United States, Italy and Spain gave samples during acute or convalescent COVID-19. The cDNA or gDNA used as material had been derived from T cells, B-cell-depleted T cells, or PBMCs.

CDR3 length: 14 residues. Trimming pared 8 bases from V and 0 bases from J, leaving 11 bases between. Germline CDR1 MGHDK, CDR2 SYGVNS. Per the study methods: Estimation of nucleated cell counts relied on the amplification of reference gene primers. The protocol was immunoSEQ multiplex PCR, while the TCRdb copy is restricted to in-frame clones and leaves out a portion. D and trimming come from the DNA, and the V and J calls and clone size come from that table. The sample has over 300,000 clones, 90% seen once. The gene calls are TRBV25-1 and TRBJ1-3; D call uncertain. Material for sequencing was peripheral blood. The receptor was derived from a man younger than 35 with active or convalescent COVID-19. CDR3 protein: CASAPRSSGNTIYF. The CDR3 DNA sequence: TGTGCCAGCGCGCCCCGTAGCTCTGGAAACACCATATATTTT.